This entry is about one T cell receptor (beta chain). What this receptor recognizes is not known. Per-base quality was not reported, and no clone a single base away is much larger than it. The cohort comprised fewer than 700 healthy bone marrow donors. All cohort members were sampled while nominally healthy, although unrecorded immune exposures were likely present. The donor was CMV seronegative and belonged to the group of 352 seronegative cohort members. Every donor gave a peripheral blood sample, and the peripheral blood mononuclear cells from that sample were used for TCR beta sequencing. Genomic DNA was extracted from the blood cell samples with the Qiagen DNeasy Blood Extraction Kit. These data originate in a study of cytomegalovirus exposure and HLA in healthy donors (dated by TCRdb to 2016 to 2017). Background for the entire study: An earlier analysis of about 530 of the donors reported over 250 Gb of sequence data and around 110 million unique TCR beta sequences obtained from about 170 million T cells. An early release that covered about 640 HLA-typed donors contained 250 to 350 gigabases of sequencing data and 70 million to 100 million unique TCR sequences. The genetic ancestry cluster associated with self-reported Caucasian donors included roughly 84% of the roughly 360 genotyped donors. The study was designed to test whether signatures of past pathogen exposure could be identified by cataloging public T cell receptors. The T cell repertoires of 666 subjects were profiled by immunosequencing and related to cytomegalovirus serostatus. Besides the first cohort of more than 650 subjects, a separate validation cohort made up of over 100 different subjects was used. High-throughput TCR immunosequencing, statistical association of individual TCRs with disease status, and machine learning were combined to predict cytomegalovirus infection status. In a later analysis, previously published TCR beta repertoires from about 670 donors were re-analyzed and high-resolution HLA genotyping was added so that TCR occurrence patterns could be studied. In the later analysis, no new phenotypic data were used to find candidate immune exposures; instead, reliance was placed on TCR beta sequences and their occurrence across donors. An earlier analysis of 500 to 650 of the donors applied high-throughput TCR beta sequencing to assess whether each TCR beta V gene segment acted as functional or pseudogenic. Alongside the repertoire data, information on donor age, sex, ethnicity and CMV serostatus was compiled. A later genetic analysis used genome-wide SNP genotypes for about 65% of the 666 donors, treating that subset as a discovery cohort. Every repertoire in the discovery cohort had been generated on one and the same sequencing platform. Class I and class II HLA loci were covered by the typing at four-digit resolution. Typing coverage differed by locus: A, B, C, DRB1 and DQB1 were typed in about 629-630 donors, DQA1 in 522, DPA1 in approximately 610, and DPB1 in just under 490. Because of strong linkage in the cohort, five DR-DQ haplotypes were treated as single units for association and clustering. On average, roughly 240,000 unique TCR beta nucleotide sequences were sequenced per donor among some 430 genotyped donors of the cohort, with 15% to 20% of those sequences being non-productive. Study-wide conclusions, independent of this receptor: For the cohort, immune exposure information was limited to CMV serostatus. Most TCR sequences were seen in very few donors, while some public TCRs were found in many individuals. In both the original and validation cohorts, the classifier was reported to diagnose cytomegalovirus status with high specificity and sensitivity. According to a later genetic analysis, donors in an Asian-associated ancestry cluster had fewer N-insertions in productive TCRs than the approximately 700-donor mean. According to the authors, the approach could potentially be generalized to other disease states and immunological phenotypes. A further reported finding was that TCR beta sequences accurately predicted the HLA-A and HLA-B alleles for most subjects in the first cohort. The study listed 164 TCR beta chains as associated with cytomegalovirus. An earlier analysis of some 560 of the donors showed that most TCR beta V segments appeared in productive rearrangements either about 90% or about 30% of the time, which broadly matched IMGT annotations. A later analysis found that most CMV-associated TCR beta chains appeared HLA-restricted, with HLA associations seemingly driven largely by CMV exposure. In vitro tests confirmed that a few of the cytomegalovirus-associated TCR beta chains recognize cytomegalovirus antigens. At a false discovery rate of 0.05, a later analysis linked some 17,000 TCR beta sequences to specific HLA alleles. HLA typing was unavailable for some donors at each locus, so association tests used only the typed subset. In this cohort, only TCR beta chains were sequenced, and detectable features were limited by the absence of alpha or paired-chain data. A later analysis found that TCR association rates varied across HLA loci, with DRB1 alleles showing the most associated TCRs and HLA-C alleles the fewest. Compared with equally common non-associated chains, HLA-associated TCR beta chains in a later analysis were more clonally expanded and had lower generation probabilities. Linkage disequilibrium might explain the correlated functional status among segregating V segments, but an unknown experimental factor could not be excluded. Because counts were too low, about 18 rarely observed V segments, including chromosome 9 orphons, were excluded from the earlier analysis of some 540 of the donors. According to a later analysis, parvovirus B19, influenza, CMV and Epstein-Barr virus appeared linked to several top co-occurrence clusters. When HLA alleles, especially DR and DQ, strongly co-occurred, TCR associations were difficult to assign to individual alleles. V-gene and J-gene trimming of TCR beta chains was associated with a missense DCLRE1C variant in a later genetic analysis, and the association was replicated in an independent cohort. Some IMGT-functional V segments, including TRBV6-2 and TRBV6-3, could not be told apart with the 87-base-pair reads, so those segments were excluded. A cluster of highly shared sequence variants was judged likely to represent a technical artifact of the sequencing pipeline. Presence/absence analyses assumed roughly uniform sequencing depth across donors, an assumption that may not hold.

Preparation of the library involved the immunoSEQ multiplex PCR assay. For the multiplex PCR, a mixture combining 60 forward primers for TCR Vbeta segments and 13 reverse primers for TCR Jbeta segments was used. The CDR3 region of rearranged TCR beta genes was amplified from genomic DNA with a multiplex PCR assay. The amplified TCR beta libraries were sequenced on the Illumina HiSeq System as 87-base-pair reads. The authors processed their data as follows. Across the roughly 670 repertoires, a later analysis counted tens of millions of unique TCR beta chains, about 10 million of which were shared by at least two donors. A nearest-neighbor algorithm error-corrected the raw reads and collapsed the reads into unique sequences, merging closely related sequences to remove PCR and sequencing errors. To assign V, D and J gene segments, CDR3 sequences were aligned to IMGT reference sequences. For a sequence to be retained, a match of at least six nucleotides was required to both a V gene segment and a J gene segment. Rearrangements were called productive when the CDR3 lacked stop codons and stayed in frame with V and J; all others were non-productive. Following IMGT convention, CDR3 was defined as the stretch from the second conserved V-encoded cysteine up to the conserved J-encoded phenylalanine. Sequences without an unambiguous match to a single V gene segment were excluded from the earlier analysis of a few hundred of the donors. An earlier analysis of approximately 590 of the donors classified V segments as functional when productive rearrangements were above 56.7% and as segregating when the standard deviation between donors was above 5%. A statistical classification framework was developed to diagnose cytomegalovirus status using the catalog of TCR beta chain sequences. In a later analysis, TCR nucleotide sequences were compared against IMGT/GENE-DB human TR gene sequences so that V and J genes could be assigned. A later analysis assigned CDR3 sequences and most-parsimonious VDJ recombination scenarios with the TCRdist pipeline. In a later analysis, every TCR beta chain was defined by the combination of its CDR3 amino acid sequence and its V-gene family, and reads without a unique V-gene family were dropped. In a later analysis, 500 to 650 highly shared, low-generation-probability nucleotide sequences were removed to address suspected cross-contamination and a sequencing artifact. For each public chain, a later analysis derived a clonal expansion index from normalized ranks of inferred template counts within each repertoire. In a later analysis, generation probabilities were computed using a VDJ recombination model fitted to out-of-frame rearrangements, and the results were checked against IGoR. Hypergeometric tests were used in a later analysis to score TCR-TCR, TCR-HLA and TCR-CMV co-occurrence, with a repertoire-size bias correction applied to the TCR pairs. False discovery rates were estimated in a later analysis by permuting HLA or CMV assignments 20 times. In a later analysis, co-occurring TCRs were grouped with DBSCAN, and TCRdist sequence similarity was added when clustering was performed within HLA-allele-positive subsets. Co-occurrence clustering excluded repertoires with fewer than 30,000 or more than 120,000 public chains, plus five with anomalous nucleotide sharing. TCRdb took over this immuneACCESS table, retaining in-frame rearrangements with V and J assigned. Such tables are incomplete; in checked studies, under half of the missing clones stem from an unresolved V gene, and the remainder is unexplained. V, J and clone size reflect that table, while D and trimming were determined from the DNA. The sample data list under 200,000 clones, and more than 70% of these were observed just once. The ten most abundant clones make up roughly 0.38% of the sample.

Sequences MGHRA (CDR1) and YSYEKL (CDR2) are obtained from the germline V gene. Trimming at the junction amounts to 2 bases on V and 1 base on J, and the germline ends lie 5 bases apart. The CDR3 spans 13 residues, from the cysteine through the phenylalanine. Only CDR3 DNA remains: 39 bases, in frame from the first base. The receptor chain draws on TRBV4-1 and TRBJ1-1; the D gene lacks a confident call. This TCR derives from a boy between 2 and 10 years old in good health and CMV-seronegative. Sequenced: PBMCs. CDR3 protein: CASSQLQNTEAFF. The DNA reads as follows: TGCGCCAGCAGCCAATTACAGAACACTGAAGCTTTCTTT.